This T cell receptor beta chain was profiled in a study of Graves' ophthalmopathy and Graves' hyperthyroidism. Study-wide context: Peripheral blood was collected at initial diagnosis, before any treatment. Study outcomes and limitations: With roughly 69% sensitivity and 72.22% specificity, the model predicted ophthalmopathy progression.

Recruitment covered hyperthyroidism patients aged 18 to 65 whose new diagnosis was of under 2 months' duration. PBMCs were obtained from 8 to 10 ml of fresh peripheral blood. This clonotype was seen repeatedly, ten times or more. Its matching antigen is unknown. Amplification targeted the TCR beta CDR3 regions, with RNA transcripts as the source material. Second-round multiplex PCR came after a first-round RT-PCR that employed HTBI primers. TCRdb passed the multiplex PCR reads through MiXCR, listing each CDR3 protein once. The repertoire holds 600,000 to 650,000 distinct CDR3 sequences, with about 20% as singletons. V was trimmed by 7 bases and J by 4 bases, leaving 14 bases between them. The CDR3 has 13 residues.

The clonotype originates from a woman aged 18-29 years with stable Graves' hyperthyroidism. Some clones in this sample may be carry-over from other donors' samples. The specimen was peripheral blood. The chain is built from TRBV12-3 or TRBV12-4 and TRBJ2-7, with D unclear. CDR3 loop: CASIGPQSYEQYF. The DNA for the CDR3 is TGTGCCAGCATCGGGCCACAATCTTACGAGCAGTACTTC.